The present TCR beta chain was sequenced within a study of tumor-infiltrating lymphocytes in oesophageal squamous cell carcinoma. In the case of this clonotype: The conserved phenylalanine or tryptophan normally closing the CDR3 is absent here, so this likely arose from a read error. Because the CDR3's place on the DNA is in doubt, the DNA is left out and the CDR3 is given as listed by TCRdb.

TCRdb reprocessed the PCR reads with MiXCR, giving one entry per CDR3 protein. The sample lists more than 9,000 distinct CDR3 sequences, about 54% occurring once. CDR1 SGHTA and CDR2 FQGTGA come from the germline V gene. The CDR3 has 8 residues if both end residues are counted. The chain carries TRBV7-3 and TRBJ2-4. The clonotype originates from a male donor with esophageal squamous cell carcinoma. The sample taken for sequencing was esophageal tumor tissue. CDR3 amino acids: CASSLNGL.